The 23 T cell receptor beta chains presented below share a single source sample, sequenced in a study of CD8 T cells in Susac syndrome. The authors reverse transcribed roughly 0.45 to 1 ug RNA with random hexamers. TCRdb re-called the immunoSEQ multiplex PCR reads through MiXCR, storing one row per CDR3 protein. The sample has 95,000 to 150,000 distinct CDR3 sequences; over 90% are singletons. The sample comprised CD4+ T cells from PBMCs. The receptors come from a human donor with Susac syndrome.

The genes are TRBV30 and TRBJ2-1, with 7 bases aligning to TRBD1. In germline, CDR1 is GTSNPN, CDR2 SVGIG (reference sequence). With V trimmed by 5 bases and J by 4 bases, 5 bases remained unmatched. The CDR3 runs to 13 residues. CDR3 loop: CAWRDRTYNEQFF. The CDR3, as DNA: TGTGCCTGGCGGGACAGAACTTACAATGAGCAGTTCTTC.

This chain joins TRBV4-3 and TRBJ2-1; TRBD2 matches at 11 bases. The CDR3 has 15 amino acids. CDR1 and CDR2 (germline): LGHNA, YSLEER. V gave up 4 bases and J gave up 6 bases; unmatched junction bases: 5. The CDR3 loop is CASSPIAGGGNEQFF. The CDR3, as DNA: TGCGCCAGCAGCCCGATAGCGGGAGGGGGCAATGAGCAGTTCTTC.

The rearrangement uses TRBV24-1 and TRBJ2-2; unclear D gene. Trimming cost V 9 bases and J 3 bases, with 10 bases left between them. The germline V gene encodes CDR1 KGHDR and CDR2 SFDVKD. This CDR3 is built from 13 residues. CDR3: CATGDSDTGELFF. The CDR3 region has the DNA TGTGCCACCGGCGATTCCGACACCGGGGAGCTGTTTTTT.

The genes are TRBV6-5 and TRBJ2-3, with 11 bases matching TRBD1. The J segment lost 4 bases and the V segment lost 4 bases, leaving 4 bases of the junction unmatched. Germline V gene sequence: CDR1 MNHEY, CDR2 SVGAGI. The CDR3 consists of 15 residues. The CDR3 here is CASSSWTGGADTQYF. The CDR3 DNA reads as TGTGCCAGCAGTTCCTGGACAGGGGGCGCAGATACGCAGTATTTT.

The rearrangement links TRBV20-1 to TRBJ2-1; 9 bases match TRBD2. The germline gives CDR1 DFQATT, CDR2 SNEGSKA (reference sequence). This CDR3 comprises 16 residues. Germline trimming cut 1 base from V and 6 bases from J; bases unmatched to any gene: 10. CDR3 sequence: CSARVGGGERFNEQFF. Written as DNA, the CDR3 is TGCAGTGCTAGAGTCGGCGGGGGGGAGAGATTCAATGAGCAGTTCTTC.

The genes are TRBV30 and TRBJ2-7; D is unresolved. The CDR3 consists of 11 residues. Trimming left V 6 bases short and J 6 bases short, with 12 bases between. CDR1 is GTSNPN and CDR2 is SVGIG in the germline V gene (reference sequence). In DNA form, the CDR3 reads TGTGCCTGTTCCCAATGGGGCGAGCAGTACTTC. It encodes CACSQWGEQYF.

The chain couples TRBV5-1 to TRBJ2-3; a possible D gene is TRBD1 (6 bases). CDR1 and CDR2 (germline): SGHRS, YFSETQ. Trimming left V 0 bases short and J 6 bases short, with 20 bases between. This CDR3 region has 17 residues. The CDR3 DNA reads TGCGCCAGCAGCTTGGACGGCAGGGGCATGGTTTGGGATACGCAGTATTTT. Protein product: CASSLDGRGMVWDTQYF.

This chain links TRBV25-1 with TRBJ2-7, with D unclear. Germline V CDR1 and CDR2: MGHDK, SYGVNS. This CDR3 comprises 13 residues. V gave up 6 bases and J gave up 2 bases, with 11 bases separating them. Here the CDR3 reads CASRGLAPYEQYF. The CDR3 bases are TGTGCCAGCAGGGGATTGGCTCCCTACGAGCAGTACTTC.

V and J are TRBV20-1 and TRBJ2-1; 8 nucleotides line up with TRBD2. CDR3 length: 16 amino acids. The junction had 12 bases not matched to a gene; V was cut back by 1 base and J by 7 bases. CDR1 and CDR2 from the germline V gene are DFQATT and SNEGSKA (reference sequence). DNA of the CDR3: TGCAGTGCTAGAGTCAGACAAGCGGGAGCGGCGAATGAGCAGTTCTTC. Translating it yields CSARVRQAGAANEQFF.

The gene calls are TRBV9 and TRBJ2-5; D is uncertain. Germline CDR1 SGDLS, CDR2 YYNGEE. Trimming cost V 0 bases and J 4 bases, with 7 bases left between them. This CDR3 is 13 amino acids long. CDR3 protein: CASSVDQAETQYF. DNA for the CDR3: TGTGCCAGCAGCGTAGATCAGGCAGAGACCCAGTACTTC.

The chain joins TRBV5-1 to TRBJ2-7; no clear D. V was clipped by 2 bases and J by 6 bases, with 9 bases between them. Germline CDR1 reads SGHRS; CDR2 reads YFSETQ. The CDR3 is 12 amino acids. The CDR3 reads CASSFENSEQYF. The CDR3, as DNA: TGCGCCAGCAGCTTCGAGAACAGCGAGCAGTACTTC.

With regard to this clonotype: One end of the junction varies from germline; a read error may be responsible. The CDR3 DNA reads TGTGCTAGCAGCTTGGGAGCCAGCCAAGAGACCCAGTACTTC. Protein: CASSLGASQETQYF. The chain employs TRBV7-7 and TRBJ2-5; TRBD2 is a possible D gene (5 bases). The germline V gene encodes CDR1 SSHAT and CDR2 FNYEAQ (reference sequence). The CDR3 is 14 amino acids.

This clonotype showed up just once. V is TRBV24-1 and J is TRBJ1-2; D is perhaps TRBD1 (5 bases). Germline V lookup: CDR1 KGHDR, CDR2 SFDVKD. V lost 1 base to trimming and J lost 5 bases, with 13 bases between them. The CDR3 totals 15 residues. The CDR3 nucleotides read TGTGCCACCAGTGATTTCCGGGACGGAGCGTATGGCTACACCTTC. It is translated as CATSDFRDGAYGYTF.

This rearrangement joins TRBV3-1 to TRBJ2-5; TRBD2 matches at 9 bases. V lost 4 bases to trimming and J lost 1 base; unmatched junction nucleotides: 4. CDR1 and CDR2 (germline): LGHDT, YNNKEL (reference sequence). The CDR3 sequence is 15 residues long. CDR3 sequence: CASSPAGGPQETQYF. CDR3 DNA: TGTGCCAGCAGCCCCGCGGGAGGGCCCCAAGAGACCCAGTACTTC.

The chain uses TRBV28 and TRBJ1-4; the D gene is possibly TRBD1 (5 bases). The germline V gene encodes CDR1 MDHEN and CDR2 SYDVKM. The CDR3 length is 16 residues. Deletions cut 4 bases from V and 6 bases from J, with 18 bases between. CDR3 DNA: TGTGCCAGCAGTTCGACGACCTCGGGGGTAGATGAAAAACTGTTTTTT. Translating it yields CASSSTTSGVDEKLFF.

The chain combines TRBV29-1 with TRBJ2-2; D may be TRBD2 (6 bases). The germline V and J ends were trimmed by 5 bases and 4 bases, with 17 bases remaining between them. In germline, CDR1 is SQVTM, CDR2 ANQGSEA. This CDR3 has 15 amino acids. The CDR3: CSVSQAGGGTGELFF. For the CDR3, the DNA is TGCAGCGTTTCCCAAGCTGGGGGAGGCACCGGGGAGCTGTTTTTT.

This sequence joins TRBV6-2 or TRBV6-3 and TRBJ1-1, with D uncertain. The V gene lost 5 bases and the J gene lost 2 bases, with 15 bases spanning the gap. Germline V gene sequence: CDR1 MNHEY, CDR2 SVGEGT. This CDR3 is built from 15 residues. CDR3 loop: CASSTIIGANTEAFF. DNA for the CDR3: TGTGCCAGCAGTACGATCATAGGAGCAAACACTGAAGCTTTCTTT.

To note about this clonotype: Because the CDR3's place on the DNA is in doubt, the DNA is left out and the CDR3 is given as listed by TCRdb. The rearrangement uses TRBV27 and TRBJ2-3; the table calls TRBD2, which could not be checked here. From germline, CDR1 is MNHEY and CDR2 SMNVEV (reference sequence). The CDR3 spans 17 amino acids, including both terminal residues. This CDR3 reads CASSTSTSGTFTDTQYF.

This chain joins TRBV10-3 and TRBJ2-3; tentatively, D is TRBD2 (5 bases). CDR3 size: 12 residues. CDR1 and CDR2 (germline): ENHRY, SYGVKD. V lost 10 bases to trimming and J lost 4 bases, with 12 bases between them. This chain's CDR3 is CATLSGADTQYF. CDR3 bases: TGTGCCACCCTATCCGGGGCAGATACGCAGTATTTT.

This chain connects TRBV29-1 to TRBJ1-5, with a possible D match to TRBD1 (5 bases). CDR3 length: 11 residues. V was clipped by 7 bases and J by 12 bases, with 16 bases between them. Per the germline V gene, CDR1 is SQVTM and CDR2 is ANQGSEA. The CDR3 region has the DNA TGCAGCGCTGGGGCAGGCCCTGTCCAGCATTTT. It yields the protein CSAGAGPVQHF.

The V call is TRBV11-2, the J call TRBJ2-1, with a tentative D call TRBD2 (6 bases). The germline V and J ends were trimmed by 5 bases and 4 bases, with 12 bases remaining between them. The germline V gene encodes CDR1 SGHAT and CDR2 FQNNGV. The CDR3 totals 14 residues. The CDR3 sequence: CASSLGTAYNEQFF. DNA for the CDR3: TGTGCCAGCAGCCTAGGGACTGCTTACAATGAGCAGTTCTTC.

CDR3 amino acids: CASSPEGVPGANVLTF. The CDR3 DNA reads as TGTGCCAGCAGCCCCGAAGGGGTTCCCGGGGCCAACGTCCTGACTTTC. V usage is TRBV9 and J usage is TRBJ2-6, with a weak D call TRBD1 (5 bases). The CDR3 extends over 16 amino acids. Germline V gene sequence: CDR1 SGDLS, CDR2 YYNGEE. With 4 bases removed from V and 4 bases from J, the gap between germline ends came to 15 bases.

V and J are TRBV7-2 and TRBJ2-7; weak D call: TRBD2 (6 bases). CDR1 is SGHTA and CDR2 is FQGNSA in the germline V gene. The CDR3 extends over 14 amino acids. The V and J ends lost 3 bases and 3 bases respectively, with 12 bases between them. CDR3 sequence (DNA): TGTGCCAGCAGCTTCGCCGGGGGATTCTACGAGCAGTACTTC. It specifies CASSFAGGFYEQYF.